What follows are 8 T cell receptor beta chains derived from one specimen sequenced in a study of OX40 agonist ivuxolimab in advanced cancers. The receptor library was made with the immunoSEQ multiplex PCR assay. TCRdb obtained this table from immuneACCESS and retained in-frame rearrangements with V and J assigned. These tables miss some clones; where compared with another copy, unresolved V genes account for less than half of the shortfall, and the remainder is unexplained. This sample holds tens of thousands of clones; 80% to 90% were observed only once. The ten largest clonotypes hold under 3% of the sample. The sequences come from CD4+ or CD8+ T cells sorted from blood, collected in a trial of the OX40 agonist ivuxolimab. These receptors were obtained from an adult with an advanced solid tumor such as melanoma, head and neck, liver or kidney cancer.

This clone was seen once. The V and J genes are TRBV7-9 and TRBJ2-2; 7 bases fit TRBD2. This CDR3 is 18 amino acids long. Trimming cost V 2 bases and J 0 bases; bases outside gene matches: 9. CDR1 is SEHNR, CDR2 FQNEAQ, per germline (reference sequence). In DNA form, the CDR3 reads TGTGCCAGCAGCTTATACGGTGGGGCGGGGGCGAACACCGGGGAGCTGTTTTTT. Protein sequence: CASSLYGGAGANTGELFF.

This clone was observed a handful of times. The CDR3 loop is CASSVEAGSSYEQYF. CDR3 DNA: TGTGCCAGCAGCGTAGAGGCGGGGAGCTCCTACGAGCAGTACTTC. The J gene is TRBJ2-7, the V gene TRBV9; TRBD2 is a possible D gene (6 bases). The V and J ends lost 0 bases and 0 bases respectively, with 10 bases between them. Germline V lookup: CDR1 SGDLS, CDR2 YYNGEE. This CDR3 has 15 residues.

The rearrangement uses TRBV7-8 and TRBJ2-1; D unresolved. The CDR3 consists of 14 residues. Deletions cut 5 bases from V and 5 bases from J, with 13 bases between. CDR1 is SGHVS and CDR2 is FQNEAQ in the germline V gene. In DNA form, the CDR3 reads TGTGCCAGCAGCCTAGGGCCTGGAAACAATGAGCAGTTCTTC. The encoded protein is CASSLGPGNNEQFF.

The chain recombines TRBV4-2 with TRBJ2-2, with D possibly being TRBD2 (5 bases). Germline V gene lookup returns CDR1 LGHNA and CDR2 YNFKEQ. The CDR3 covers 14 residues. V was pared by 1 base and J by 5 bases, with 8 bases between. CDR3 DNA sequence: TGTGCCAGCAGCCAAGTACTAGAAACCGGGGAGCTGTTTTTT. Its protein product is CASSQVLETGELFF.

This clone was picked up a small number of times. J is TRBJ1-1 and V is TRBV30; 8 positions match TRBD1. The germline CDR1 and CDR2 sequences are GTSNPN and SVGIG (reference sequence). The CDR3 has 13 residues. J gave up 4 bases and V 0 bases, and 1 base lay outside the gene matches. The CDR3 DNA is TGTGCCTGGAGTGTCGGACAGGGCACTGAAGCTTTCTTT. It codes for CAWSVGQGTEAFF.

This chain uses TRBV5-6 with TRBJ1-2; the D is unclear. In germline, CDR1 is SGHDT, CDR2 YYEEEE. V dropped 0 bases and J dropped 2 bases, with 8 bases sitting between them. The CDR3 contains 14 residues. CDR3 sequence: CASSLAQTNYGYTF. Written as DNA, the CDR3 is TGTGCCAGCAGCTTGGCACAGACGAACTATGGCTACACCTTC.

The V gene is TRBV5-1, the J gene TRBJ1-1, with no clear D. Germline CDR1 SGHRS, CDR2 YFSETQ. Deletions cut 3 bases from V and 0 bases from J, with 9 bases between. CDR3 length: 14 amino acids. In DNA form, the CDR3 reads TGCGCCAGCAGCTCCTCCGGGGTGAACACTGAAGCTTTCTTT. Translating gives CASSSSGVNTEAFF.

This chain links TRBV18 with TRBJ2-3; D is ambiguous. Germline CDR1 is KGHSH and CDR2 is LQKENI. V was cut by 3 bases and J by 1 base, with 5 bases left in between. CDR3 size: 13 residues. CDR3 region: CASSPARTDTQYF. The CDR3 nucleotides are TGTGCCAGCTCACCTGCCCGCACAGATACGCAGTATTTT.